These 25 T cell receptor beta chains were all obtained from the same sample, sequenced in a study of T-cell reconstitution after alpha-beta-depleted transplantation in children. This sample's TCRbeta library carried unique molecular identifier barcodes. TCRdb re-called the PCR reads with MiXCR, one entry per CDR3 protein. In the table there are roughly 70,000 distinct CDR3 sequences, approximately 4.4% of which are singletons. The sequences come from PBMCs, mostly from graft donor cells, collected 180 days after TCRalphabeta/CD19-depleted stem cell transplant. The receptors were gathered from a boy younger than two who had a stem cell transplant for acute myeloid leukemia, so the T cells may come from the graft donor.

This clonotype appeared many times. The chain recombines TRBV7-3 with TRBJ2-1; TRBD1 is a possible D gene (6 bases). Germline CDR1 SGHTA, CDR2 FQGTGA. The CDR3 runs to 14 residues. The germline V and J ends were trimmed by 5 bases and 3 bases, with 11 bases remaining between them. In nucleotides, the CDR3 is TGTGCCAGCAGCCCACTAGGGGGCTACAATGAGCAGTTCTTC. It codes for CASSPLGGYNEQFF.

This clonotype was recorded at least ten times. CDR3 nucleotide sequence: TGTGCCAGCTCACCTCCGGGACAGGGATGGAATGAGCAGTTCTTC. Protein: CASSPPGQGWNEQFF. The J gene is TRBJ2-1, the V gene TRBV18; 9 bases match TRBD1. Germline V gene sequence: CDR1 KGHSH, CDR2 LQKENI. V gave up 3 bases and J gave up 7 bases; unmatched junction bases: 7. The CDR3 loop spans 15 amino acids.

This clonotype has a count of ten or more. The rearrangement joins TRBV7-2 to TRBJ2-3; weak D call: TRBD1 (6 bases). The ends were cut back, 4 bases at V and 2 bases at J, with 16 bases in the middle. CDR1 and CDR2 from the germline V gene are SGHTA and FQGNSA. The CDR3 length is 16 residues. The CDR3 DNA follows: TGTGCCAGCAGCTCAGGGCGGGCAGGGGTCACAGATACGCAGTATTTT. Protein sequence: CASSSGRAGVTDTQYF.

This clonotype appeared many times. The chain recombines TRBV7-6 with TRBJ2-6, with 7 bases matching TRBD1. This CDR3 is 17 amino acids long. Germline trimming cut 10 bases from V and 0 bases from J; bases unmatched to any gene: 12. Germline V gene lookup returns CDR1 SGHVS and CDR2 FNYEAQ. The CDR3 sequence: CAIARGGTVSGANVLTF. The CDR3 DNA follows: TGTGCCATCGCGAGAGGGGGCACCGTCTCTGGGGCCAACGTCCTGACTTTC. The variable domain in full, with the rest retrieved from reference TRBV7-6 and TRBJ2-6, is GAGVSQSPRYKVTKRGQDVALRCDPISGHVSLYWYRQALGQGPEFLTYFNYEAQQDKSGLPNDRFSAERPEGSISTLTIQRTEQRDSAMYRCAIARGGTVSGANVLTFGAGSRLTVL.

This clonotype was counted many times. V usage is TRBV6-1 and J usage is TRBJ2-1, with 11 nucleotides matching TRBD2. The CDR3 sequence is 16 residues long. J gave up 5 bases and V 3 bases, and 6 bases lay outside the gene matches. Germline loops: CDR1 MNHNS, CDR2 SASEGT. CDR3 nucleotides: TGTGCCAGCAGTGAGCCCGGGACTAGCGGACACAATGAGCAGTTCTTC. It translates to CASSEPGTSGHNEQFF.

This sequence joins TRBV28 and TRBJ2-1; TRBD1 aligns across 9 bases. The CDR3 extends over 20 amino acids. Germline values: CDR1 MDHEN, CDR2 SYDVKM. With 10 bases clipped from V and 2 bases from J, the junction kept 24 bases outside the gene matches. The CDR3 bases are TGTGCCATGAGCCCGAAGCTCCGGGACAGGGTACAGGGGACCTACAATGAGCAGTTCTTC. Translation gives CAMSPKLRDRVQGTYNEQFF.

At least ten counts were recorded for this clonotype. The gene calls are TRBV11-3 and TRBJ2-7; 9 bases line up with TRBD1. Losses at the gene ends were 5 bases for V and 5 bases for J; bases not matched to a gene: 7. The CDR3 is 14 residues long. Germline-derived CDR1 and CDR2 are SGHNT and YENEEA. The CDR3 coding sequence is TGTGCCAGCAGCCCGGGACAGGGTAGGAACGAGCAGTACTTC. Translating it yields CASSPGQGRNEQYF.

This clonotype was observed many times. The chain recombines TRBV24-1 with TRBJ2-1; tentatively, D is TRBD1 (6 bases). This CDR3 contains 16 residues. Trimming left V 0 bases short and J 4 bases short, with 12 bases between. Germline V CDR1 and CDR2: KGHDR, SFDVKD. This CDR3 is CATSDLGGGEYNEQFF. In DNA form, the CDR3 reads TGTGCCACCAGTGATTTGGGGGGCGGCGAGTACAATGAGCAGTTCTTC.

This clonotype was recorded many times. This chain uses TRBV29-1 with TRBJ1-1; a possible D gene is TRBD1 (6 bases). V was shortened by 4 bases and J by 4 bases, with 16 bases between the two germline ends. The CDR3 has 14 amino acids. The germline V gene encodes CDR1 SQVTM and CDR2 ANQGSEA. DNA of the CDR3: TGCAGCGTTGGGCCCAGGGGTATCTCCACTGAAGCTTTCTTT. Its protein is CSVGPRGISTEAFF. The variable domain in full, completed from reference TRBV29-1 and TRBJ1-1, reads SAVISQKPSRDICQRGTSLTIQCQVDSQVTMMFWYRQQPGQSLTLIATANQGSEATYESGFVIDKFPISRPNLTFSTLTVSNMSPEDSSIYLCSVGPRGISTEAFFGQGTRLTVV.

This clonotype has at least ten counts. The rearrangement joins TRBV2 to TRBJ2-6; D is unclear. The CDR3 has 18 amino acids. The germline V gene has CDR1 SNHLY and CDR2 FYNNEI. V was pared by 2 bases and J by 3 bases, with 17 bases between. The chain's CDR3 is CASSEIAGPSLGANVLTF. CDR3 coding DNA: TGTGCCAGCAGTGAAATTGCAGGACCTTCCCTTGGGGCCAACGTCCTGACTTTC. Drawing the rest from reference TRBV2 and TRBJ2-6, the complete variable domain is EPEVTQTPSHQVTQMGQEVILRCVPISNHLYFYWYRQILGQKVEFLVSFYNNEISEKSEIFDDQFSVERPDGSNFTLKIRSTKLEDSAMYFCASSEIAGPSLGANVLTFGAGSRLTVL.

In this sample, this clonotype turned up many times. The rearrangement uses TRBV12-3 or TRBV12-4 and TRBJ2-4; perhaps TRBD2 as D (6 bases). This CDR3 is 12 amino acids long. Trimming pared 8 bases from V and 4 bases from J, leaving 9 bases between. In DNA, the CDR3 is TGTGCCAGCCGGGGGTCAAAAAACATTCAGTACTTC. Residues: CASRGSKNIQYF.

This clonotype was detected ten times or more. The chain is built from TRBV20-1 and TRBJ2-3; D is possibly TRBD1 (6 bases). Trimming removed 0 bases at V and 4 bases at J, with 20 bases between. This CDR3 has 17 residues. Germline-derived CDR1 and CDR2 are DFQATT and SNEGSKA (reference sequence). The CDR3 protein is CSAREEGRGKGPDTQYF. The DNA of the CDR3 is TGCAGTGCTAGAGAAGAGGGCAGGGGTAAGGGGCCAGATACGCAGTATTTT.

At least ten counts were recorded for this clonotype. The V gene is TRBV5-1, the J gene TRBJ2-3; tentatively, D is TRBD2 (6 bases). The V end was cut by 2 bases, the J end by 2 bases, with 12 bases between. CDR1 SGHRS and CDR2 YFSETQ come from the germline V gene. This CDR3 has 15 residues. CDR3 in DNA: TGCGCCAGCAGCTTAGGAAAGCGGGTCACAGATACGCAGTATTTT. This gives the protein CASSLGKRVTDTQYF.

The V gene is TRBV29-1, the J gene TRBJ1-1; TRBD1 is a possible D gene (6 bases). The CDR3 runs 11 residues. CDR1 and CDR2 from the germline V gene are SQVTM and ANQGSEA. The ends were cut back, 6 bases at V and 6 bases at J, with 11 bases in the middle. The CDR3 spells CSVAQGAEAFF. CDR3 nucleotides: TGCAGCGTCGCACAGGGCGCTGAAGCTTTCTTT.

This clonotype was seen at least ten times. The chain uses TRBV4-3 and TRBJ1-4; no clear D gene. Germline loops: CDR1 LGHNA, CDR2 YSLEER. The length of the CDR3 is 13 residues. The V and J ends lost 0 bases and 8 bases respectively, with 7 bases between them. CDR3 DNA: TGCGCCAGCAGCCAAGATTGGCGGGAAAAACTGTTTTTT. It specifies CASSQDWREKLFF.

This clonotype has a count of ten or more. V and J are TRBV7-9 and TRBJ2-7, with a possible D match to TRBD1 (6 bases). In germline, CDR1 is SEHNR, CDR2 FQNEAQ (reference sequence). The germline V and J ends were trimmed by 3 bases and 6 bases, with 9 bases remaining between them. There are 12 residues in the CDR3. CDR3 sequence (DNA): TGTGCCAGCAGCTTCAACAGGGTCGAGCAGTACGTC. It translates to CASSFNRVEQYV.

The CDR3: CSVAEAYGGPQETQYF. As DNA, the CDR3 is TGCAGCGTTGCGGAGGCCTACGGGGGCCCTCAAGAGACCCAGTACTTC. This chain uses TRBV29-1 with TRBJ2-5, with D perhaps matching TRBD1 or TRBD2 (6 bases each). The CDR3 extends over 16 amino acids. V was cut by 4 bases and J by 2 bases, with 20 bases left in between. Looked up from germline, CDR1 is SQVTM and CDR2 is ANQGSEA.

This clonotype was detected many times. The chain couples TRBV24-1 to TRBJ2-2; D is ambiguous. Trimming took 0 bases from V and 0 from J, leaving 10 bases between them. Germline loops: CDR1 KGHDR, CDR2 SFDVKD. This CDR3 contains 17 residues. DNA for the CDR3: TGTGCCACCAGTGATTTGCGGGTAGCTTCGAACACCGGGGAGCTGTTTTTT. Protein sequence: CATSDLRVASNTGELFF.

This clonotype has just a few counts. A much larger clone lies a single base off, so this may be a read error. The rearrangement uses TRBV2 and TRBJ2-2, with 9 bases fitting TRBD2. Germline V CDR1 and CDR2: SNHLY, FYNNEI. The CDR3 contains 19 residues. The CDR3 DNA sequence: TGTACCAGCAGTTTGTGGCGGCGGGGGGGCCTTTTGAACACCGGGGAGCTGTTTTTT. Translating gives CTSSLWRRGGLLNTGELFF.

This clonotype was counted many times. The chain is built from TRBV10-3 and TRBJ1-5, with D perhaps TRBD1 (6 bases). Trimming cost V 6 bases and J 2 bases, with 11 bases left between them. This CDR3 spans 14 amino acids. Germline V CDR1 and CDR2: ENHRY, SYGVKD. In DNA form, the CDR3 reads TGTGCCATCAGGGACCCAGGGGGCAATCAGCCCCAGCATTTT. Its translation is CAIRDPGGNQPQHF.

This clonotype was observed at least ten times. The gene calls are TRBV9 and TRBJ1-2; unclear D gene. The V and J ends lost 0 bases and 5 bases respectively, with 14 bases between them. Germline V gene sequence: CDR1 SGDLS, CDR2 YYNGEE. The CDR3 loop spans 15 amino acids. The CDR3 nucleotides read TGTGCCAGCAGCGTAGATGGAGGGCTAGGTTATGGCTACACCTTC. Its protein product is CASSVDGGLGYGYTF.

This clonotype appeared many times. The chain is built from TRBV4-3 and TRBJ1-4, with 7 bases lining up with TRBD1. This CDR3 is 18 amino acids long. V shed 6 bases, J shed 0 bases, and the junction held 13 bases outside the gene matches. Germline V lookup: CDR1 LGHNA, CDR2 YSLEER. CDR3 region: CASRRGARGEATNEKLFF. CDR3 nucleotides: TGCGCCAGCAGGCGTGGGGCCAGGGGGGAGGCAACTAATGAAAAACTGTTTTTT.

This clonotype has a count of ten or more. The J gene is TRBJ2-7, the V gene TRBV20-1, with 8 positions matching TRBD1. The CDR3 sequence is 12 residues long. With 6 bases clipped from V and 7 bases from J, the junction kept 8 bases outside the gene matches. In germline, CDR1 is DFQATT, CDR2 SNEGSKA (reference sequence). CDR3 DNA sequence: TGCAGTGCAGCGCAGGGGGCAGGGGAGCAGTACGTC. Its translation is CSAAQGAGEQYV.

This clonotype was counted many times. V usage is TRBV20-1 and J usage is TRBJ1-2; tentatively, D is TRBD1 (5 bases). Trimming took 2 bases from V and 0 from J, leaving 13 bases between them. This CDR3 has 15 amino acids. Germline assignment: CDR1 DFQATT and CDR2 SNEGSKA (reference sequence). The CDR3 DNA reads TGCAGTGCTAGATTAAGGGGCCGAGCTAACTATGGCTACACCTTC. Encoded protein: CSARLRGRANYGYTF.

This clonotype was seen ten or more times. This rearrangement joins TRBV5-1 to TRBJ1-2; the match to TRBD1 covers 7 bases. After removal of 3 bases from V and 4 bases from J, the junction contained 9 bases not matched to a gene. Germline-derived CDR1 and CDR2 are SGHRS and YFSETQ. This CDR3 has 15 residues. In nucleotides, the CDR3 is TGCGCCAGCAGCTCGGCAGGGGGTAGAGGCTATGGCTACACCTTC. Translating gives CASSSAGGRGYGYTF.